The entry that follows covers one T cell receptor beta chain sequence. This record belongs to a study of TIL therapy for anti-PD-1-resistant metastatic lung cancer. As for the study in general: Patients then received nivolumab; progressors got lymphodepletion, TIL and IL-2.

This CDR3 spans 11 amino acids. Trimming took off 1 base at V and 6 bases at J, with 4 bases between the two ends. Looked up from germline, CDR1 is SGHTS and CDR2 is YDEGEE. The libraries were made with immunoSEQ v3. Sequenced by immunoSEQ multiplex PCR; TCRdb stores in-frame clones only, minus some. The table includes some 57,000 clones, roughly 84% detected once. Time point noted: pre-treatment sample, taken before nivolumab and TIL therapy. Sequenced material: blood, taken at baseline. The chain is built from TRBV5-8 and TRBJ1-1, with D unresolved. The TCR was taken from a person between 30 and 80 years old with non-small cell lung cancer. CDR3 sequence (DNA): TGTGCCAGCAGCTTGCTGTCTGAAGCTTTCTTT. Amino acid sequence: CASSLLSEAFF.